Shown below are 5 T cell receptor beta chains from a single sample sequenced in a study of T cell changes during pregnancy in multiple sclerosis. The data were produced by immunoSEQ multiplex PCR, yet TCRdb's version contains in-frame clones alone and is incomplete. The sample includes just under 80,000 clones, about 93% of them seen just once. The material was peripheral blood, obtained in the second trimester of pregnancy. The receptors derive from a female donor in good health, enrolled as a control in a pregnancy study.

As to this clone: The same CDR3 arises from other DNA sequences in this sample as well. The chain carries TRBV7-9 and TRBJ1-1, with D unresolved. V shed 0 bases and J shed 2 bases, with 7 bases lying between them. This CDR3 has 14 amino acids. The V gene's germline CDR1 is SEHNR and CDR2 FQNEAQ (reference sequence). Here the CDR3 DNA reads TGTGCCAGCAGCTTAGCTCGAGTCAACACTGAAGCTTTCTTT. As protein: CASSLARVNTEAFF.

Regarding this clone: The junction shows a germline mismatch at one end, possibly a read error. The chain joins TRBV11-3 to TRBJ1-2; the D is unclear. Germline V gene sequence: CDR1 SGHNT, CDR2 YENEEA. This CDR3 region has 11 residues. The CDR3 region is CASSRDGPKSF. In nucleotides, the CDR3 is TGTGCCAGCAGCCGTGATGGGCCGAAAAGTTTC.

This clone was seen once. The chain carries TRBV7-9 and TRBJ1-1; D perhaps matches TRBD1 (6 bases). V was trimmed by 1 base and J by 1 base, leaving 10 bases between them. The CDR3 is 15 amino acids. Germline CDR1 is SEHNR and CDR2 is FQNEAQ (reference sequence). The CDR3 DNA is TGTGCCAGCAGCTTAGGACAGGTGTCGAACACTGAAGCTTTCTTT. Protein: CASSLGQVSNTEAFF.

This clone was seen a single time. This chain uses TRBV4-2 with TRBJ2-2; D possibly corresponds to TRBD2 (6 bases). The CDR3 contains 15 residues. Trimming shortened V by 4 bases and J by 0 bases, and 9 bases separated the two germline ends. Per germline, CDR1 LGHNA and CDR2 YNFKEQ. The CDR3 loop reads CASSRGTANTGELFF. DNA for the CDR3: TGTGCCAGCAGCCGCGGGACGGCGAACACCGGGGAGCTGTTTTTT.

The chain is built from TRBV5-4 and TRBJ1-5; D is ambiguous. The CDR3 contains 13 residues. Per the germline V gene, CDR1 is SGHNT and CDR2 is YYREEE (reference sequence). Deletions cut 3 bases from V and 4 bases from J, with 8 bases between. As DNA, the CDR3 is TGTGCCAGCAGCTCTGACATAAATCAGCCCCAGCATTTT. This codes for CASSSDINQPQHF.